These 25 T cell receptor beta chains came from one sample sequenced in a study of T-cell reconstitution after alpha-beta-depleted transplantation in children. Library preparation (for TCRbeta) was performed with unique molecular identifiers. From the PCR reads, TCRdb called clonotypes with MiXCR, one entry per CDR3 protein. The sample records about 690,000 distinct CDR3 sequences, roughly 15% being singletons. Here the sequenced sample was PBMCs from the stem cell graft donor, taken from the stem cell graft. These receptors were taken from a human donor who donated a stem cell graft to a child with acute myeloid leukemia.

This clonotype was counted many times. V usage is TRBV5-1 and J usage is TRBJ2-1, with D perhaps matching TRBD2 (5 bases). The V end was cut by 3 bases, the J end by 1 base, with 8 bases between. Germline CDR1 reads SGHRS; CDR2 reads YFSETQ. The CDR3 length is 14 residues. In nucleotides, the CDR3 is TGCGCCAGCAGCTGGGGAGCATCCTACAATGAGCAGTTCTTC. This encodes CASSWGASYNEQFF.

J is TRBJ2-7 and V is TRBV12-3 or TRBV12-4; D might be TRBD2 (5 bases). The ends were cut back, 3 bases at V and 4 bases at J, with 10 bases in the middle. This CDR3 region has 13 residues. CDR3 nucleotides: TGTGCCAGCAGTTTTGACGGGATATACGAGCAGTACTTC. Residues: CASSFDGIYEQYF.

This clonotype appeared many times. This chain links TRBV20-1 with TRBJ2-5, with 8 positions matching TRBD2. Germline V gene data show CDR1 as DFQATT and CDR2 as SNEGSKA (reference sequence). CDR3 length: 13 amino acids. V was clipped by 5 bases and J by 2 bases; unmatched bases: 4. CDR3 sequence: CSAPTSGQETQYF. The CDR3 DNA sequence: TGCAGTGCTCCAACTAGCGGTCAAGAGACCCAGTACTTC.

The sample holds many counts of this clonotype. The V and J genes are TRBV21-1 and TRBJ1-6. TRBV21-1 is assigned pseudogene status. CDR3 length equals 11 residues. CDR3 coding DNA: TGTGCCAGCAGCAAACGTTCACCCCTCCACTTT. Translating it yields CASSKRSPLHF.

The chain links TRBV11-2 to TRBJ2-5; tentative D call: TRBD2 (6 bases). This CDR3 has 15 amino acids. The ends were cut back, 5 bases at V and 1 base at J, with 14 bases in the middle. Per the germline V gene, CDR1 is SGHAT and CDR2 is FQNNGV. CDR3 sequence: CASSGWGDGQETQYF. CDR3 nucleotides: TGTGCCAGCAGCGGGTGGGGGGACGGCCAAGAGACCCAGTACTTC.

Many counts were recorded for this clonotype. The J gene is TRBJ1-1, the V gene TRBV6-5; TRBD1 matches 7 bases. CDR3 length: 13 residues. V lost 4 bases to trimming and J lost 5 bases; unmatched junction nucleotides: 4. Germline CDR1 MNHEY, CDR2 SVGAGI. The CDR3 sequence is CASSLDRRTEAFF. The CDR3 DNA is TGTGCCAGCAGTTTGGACAGGCGGACTGAAGCTTTCTTT.

This clonotype was found a few times. The chain is built from TRBV5-1 and TRBJ1-3; perhaps TRBD1 as D (6 bases). The CDR3 totals 16 residues. V dropped 0 bases and J dropped 2 bases, with 12 bases sitting between them. Germline-derived CDR1 and CDR2 are SGHRS and YFSETQ. This chain's CDR3 is CASSLEGGLPGNTIYF. The CDR3, as DNA: TGCGCCAGCAGCTTGGAGGGGGGCCTGCCTGGAAACACCATATATTTT. Full variable domain (outside the CDR3, taken from reference TRBV5-1 and TRBJ1-3): KAGVTQTPRYLIKTRGQQVTLSCSPISGHRSVSWYQQTPGQGLQFLFEYFSETQRNKGNFPGRFSGRQFSNSRSEMNVSTLELGDSALYLCASSLEGGLPGNTIYFGEGSWLTVV.

The J gene is TRBJ2-1, the V gene TRBV20-1, with D perhaps TRBD1 (5 bases). The CDR3 has 17 residues. Trimming pared 5 bases from V and 1 base from J, leaving 21 bases between. The germline V gene encodes CDR1 DFQATT and CDR2 SNEGSKA (reference sequence). The CDR3 DNA reads TGCAGTGCTCCCCCTCGCCCAGGCGGACATTCCTACAATGAGCAGTTCTTC. Its protein is CSAPPRPGGHSYNEQFF.

This clonotype was seen a few times. J is TRBJ1-6 and V is TRBV5-1; 8 positions match TRBD1. V trimming: 4 bases; J trimming: 11 bases; junction bases outside the gene matches: 11. The CDR3 covers 15 residues. The germline CDR1 and CDR2 sequences are SGHRS and YFSETQ. The CDR3 sequence: CASSSRTGPGAPLHF. In DNA, the CDR3 is TGCGCCAGCAGCAGTCGGACAGGGCCGGGGGCACCCCTCCACTTT.

In its sample, this clonotype was seen many times. The chain combines TRBV20-1 with TRBJ2-3; TRBD2 matches at 15 bases. Germline loops: CDR1 DFQATT, CDR2 SNEGSKA (reference sequence). This CDR3 has 15 residues. J was trimmed by 4 bases and V by 3 bases; bases with no gene match: 2. This CDR3 reads CSARRTSGGADTQYF. In nucleotides, the CDR3 is TGCAGTGCTAGGAGGACTAGCGGGGGGGCAGATACGCAGTATTTT.

This clonotype was detected many times. The V call is TRBV7-2, the J call TRBJ1-2; 7 bases are shared with TRBD1. CDR3 length equals 16 residues. V shed 5 bases, J shed 4 bases, and the junction held 13 bases outside the gene matches. CDR1 and CDR2 (germline): SGHTA, FQGNSA. The CDR3 DNA reads TGTGCCAGCAGCATTGGGGTTGGACAGGCCATCTATGGCTACACCTTC. Encoded protein: CASSIGVGQAIYGYTF. The full variable domain, rest sourced from reference TRBV7-2 and TRBJ1-2, is GAGVSQSPSNKVTEKGKDVELRCDPISGHTALYWYRQSLGQGLEFLIYFQGNSAPDKSGLPSDRFSAERTGGSVSTLTIQRTQQEDSAVYLCASSIGVGQAIYGYTFGSGTRLTVV.

This clonotype was seen only a few times. The chain couples TRBV15 to TRBJ2-1; 7 nucleotides align to TRBD1. Germline V gene data show CDR1 as LNHNV and CDR2 as YYDKDF (reference sequence). The CDR3 runs 18 residues. V lost 1 base to trimming and J lost 7 bases; unmatched junction nucleotides: 16. CDR3 sequence: CATSRVEWTGWSGNEQFF. The CDR3, as DNA: TGTGCCACCAGCAGAGTCGAGTGGACAGGCTGGTCGGGAAATGAGCAGTTCTTC.

This clonotype was detected a few times. The J gene is TRBJ2-1, the V gene TRBV3-1; TRBD2 is a possible D gene (6 bases). The germline V gene encodes CDR1 LGHDT and CDR2 YNNKEL (reference sequence). V was shortened by 5 bases and J by 6 bases, with 17 bases between the two germline ends. The CDR3 loop spans 15 amino acids. The CDR3 DNA reads TGTGCCAGCAGCTACCTCCGGGACTCTGGCAATGAGCAGTTCTTC. Protein sequence: CASSYLRDSGNEQFF.

This clonotype has a count of ten or more. The chain has TRBV20-1 and TRBJ2-3; no firm D call. The CDR3 sequence is 12 residues long. Trimming took 6 bases from V and 2 from J, leaving 9 bases between them. Germline loops: CDR1 DFQATT, CDR2 SNEGSKA (reference sequence). The CDR3 DNA follows: TGCAGTGCCCAGAGAAACACAGATACGCAGTATTTT. It encodes CSAQRNTDTQYF.

This clonotype appeared many times. The V gene is TRBV9, the J gene TRBJ2-3; D call uncertain. Trimming took off 2 bases at V and 2 bases at J, with 6 bases between the two ends. Germline CDR1 and CDR2: SGDLS and YYNGEE. The CDR3 consists of 13 residues. CDR3 loop: CASSVGNTDTQYF. CDR3 nucleotide sequence: TGTGCCAGCAGCGTTGGGAACACAGATACGCAGTATTTT.

This clonotype appeared many times. The chain uses TRBV20-1 and TRBJ1-4; D not resolved. This CDR3 comprises 12 residues. V was shortened by 6 bases and J by 13 bases, with 18 bases between the two germline ends. CDR1 is DFQATT and CDR2 is SNEGSKA in the germline V gene (reference sequence). The CDR3 DNA is TGCAGTGCCAGGCATGGGTCCCGGGGACTGTTTTTT. Its translation: CSARHGSRGLFF.

The rearrangement uses TRBV5-1 and TRBJ2-4, with D possibly being TRBD2 (5 bases). This CDR3 is built from 13 residues. Trimming removed 2 bases from V and 6 bases from J, with 9 bases in between. CDR1 SGHRS and CDR2 YFSETQ come from the germline V gene. Here the CDR3 reads CASSLVRGNIQYF. CDR3 bases: TGCGCCAGCAGCTTAGTACGGGGAAACATTCAGTACTTC.

This clonotype was seen ten or more times. V gene TRBV20-1 combines with J gene TRBJ1-5, with 8 positions matching TRBD1. The junction had 3 bases not matched to a gene; V was cut back by 3 bases and J by 5 bases. Germline CDR1 and CDR2: DFQATT and SNEGSKA (reference sequence). The length of the CDR3 is 13 residues. Here the CDR3 DNA reads TGCAGTGCTAGGGACAGGGAATATCAGCCCCAGCATTTT. It translates to CSARDREYQPQHF.

This clonotype appeared many times. V usage is TRBV12-3 or TRBV12-4 and J usage is TRBJ1-1; 7 nucleotides match TRBD1. Unmatched junction bases numbered 7, after V lost 10 bases and J lost 2 bases. This CDR3 contains 13 residues. CDR3 region: CATRGEFNTEAFF. CDR3 DNA sequence: TGTGCCACCAGGGGGGAATTCAACACTGAAGCTTTCTTT.

This clonotype has ten or more counts. The rearrangement joins TRBV6-5 to TRBJ1-1, with 8 bases lining up with TRBD1. This CDR3 spans 15 amino acids. The V gene end was trimmed by 0 bases and the J gene end by 5 bases; junction bases not matched to a gene: 5. Germline assignment: CDR1 MNHEY and CDR2 SVGAGI. In nucleotides, the CDR3 is TGTGCCAGCAGTTACTCCACGACAGGGGCTACTGAAGCTTTCTTT. It yields the protein CASSYSTTGATEAFF.

This clonotype was seen many times. The V and J genes are TRBV11-3 and TRBJ1-2, with D possibly being TRBD1 (5 bases). The ends were cut back, 1 base at V and 5 bases at J, with 23 bases in the middle. Germline-derived CDR1 and CDR2 are SGHNT and YENEEA. The CDR3 spans 18 residues. The CDR3 is CASSLGYGSHSGTYGYTF. In DNA, the CDR3 is TGTGCCAGCAGCTTAGGATATGGCAGTCATTCGGGGACTTATGGCTACACCTTC.

A few counts support this clonotype. This chain uses TRBV6-2 or TRBV6-3 with TRBJ1-6; no firm D call. This CDR3 is 15 amino acids long. V lost 5 bases to trimming and J lost 5 bases, with 13 bases between them. CDR1 is MNHEY and CDR2 is SVGEGT in the germline V gene. CDR3 in amino acids: CASSARTVDNSPLHF. CDR3 in DNA: TGTGCCAGCAGTGCCCGGACGGTGGATAATTCACCCCTCCACTTT.

This clonotype was seen at least ten times. This sequence joins TRBV25-1 and TRBJ2-1; perhaps TRBD1 as D (5 bases). Between the trimmed V and J ends, which lost 6 bases and 0 bases, there was a span of 9 bases. The CDR3 is 14 amino acids. Germline loops: CDR1 MGHDK, CDR2 SYGVNS. In nucleotides, the CDR3 is TGTGCCAGCAGGGGGCCTAGCTCCTACAATGAGCAGTTCTTC. The encoded protein is CASRGPSSYNEQFF.

In its sample, this clonotype was seen many times. This chain joins TRBV29-1 and TRBJ1-2, with D possibly being TRBD1 (6 bases). The germline V gene encodes CDR1 SQVTM and CDR2 ANQGSEA. V lost 0 bases and J 14 bases, leaving 16 bases between the germline ends. CDR3 size: 12 residues. CDR3 region: CSVEDRGRGFTF. The CDR3 coding sequence is TGCAGCGTTGAAGATAGGGGGAGGGGATTTACCTTC.

This clonotype was detected only a few times. The CDR3 nucleotides read TGTGCCACCAGCACCCGATCGGGCAATCAGCCCCAGCATTTT. It encodes CATSTRSGNQPQHF. The chain uses TRBV15 and TRBJ1-5; D unclear. Trimming stripped 4 bases from V and 2 bases from J, with 9 bases between. This CDR3 comprises 14 residues. Germline CDR1 LNHNV, CDR2 YYDKDF (reference sequence).